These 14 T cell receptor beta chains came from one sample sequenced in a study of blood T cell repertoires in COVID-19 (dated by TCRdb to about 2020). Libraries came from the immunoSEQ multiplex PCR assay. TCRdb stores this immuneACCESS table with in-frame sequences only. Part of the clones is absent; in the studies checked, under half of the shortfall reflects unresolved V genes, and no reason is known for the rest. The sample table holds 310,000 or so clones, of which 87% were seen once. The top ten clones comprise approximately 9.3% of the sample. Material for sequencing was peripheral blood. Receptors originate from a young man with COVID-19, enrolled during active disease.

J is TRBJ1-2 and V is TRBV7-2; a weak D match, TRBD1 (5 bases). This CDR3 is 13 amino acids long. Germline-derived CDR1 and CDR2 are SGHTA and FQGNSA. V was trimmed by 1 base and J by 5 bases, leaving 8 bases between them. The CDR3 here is CASSLGGEYGYTF. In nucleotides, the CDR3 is TGTGCCAGCAGCTTAGGGGGGGAATATGGCTACACCTTC.

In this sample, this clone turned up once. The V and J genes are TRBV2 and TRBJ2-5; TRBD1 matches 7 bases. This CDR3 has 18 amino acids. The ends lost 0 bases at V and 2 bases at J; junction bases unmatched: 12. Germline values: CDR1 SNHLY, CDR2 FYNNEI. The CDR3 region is CASSEALQGGAEQETQYF. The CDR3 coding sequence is TGTGCCAGCAGTGAAGCGCTTCAAGGGGGCGCGGAGCAAGAGACCCAGTACTTC.

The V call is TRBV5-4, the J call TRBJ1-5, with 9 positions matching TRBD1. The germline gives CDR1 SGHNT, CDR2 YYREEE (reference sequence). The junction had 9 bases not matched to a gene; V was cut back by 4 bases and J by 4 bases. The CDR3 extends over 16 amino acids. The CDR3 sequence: CASSLGGTGYNQPQHF. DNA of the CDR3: TGTGCCAGCAGCCTGGGTGGGACAGGGTATAATCAGCCCCAGCATTTT.

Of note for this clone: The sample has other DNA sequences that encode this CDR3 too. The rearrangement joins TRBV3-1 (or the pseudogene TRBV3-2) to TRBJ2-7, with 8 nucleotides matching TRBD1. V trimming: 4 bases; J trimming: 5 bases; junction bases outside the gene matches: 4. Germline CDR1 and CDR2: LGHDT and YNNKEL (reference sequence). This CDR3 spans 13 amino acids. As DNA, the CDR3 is TGTGCCAGCAGCCTCCAGGGGGCCCACGAGCAGTACTTC. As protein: CASSLQGAHEQYF.

CDR3 nucleotide sequence: TGTGCCAGCAGTTACGCTGGGCAGGGAACCTTTGAAAAACTGTTTTTT. It translates to CASSYAGQGTFEKLFF. This chain connects TRBV6-5 to TRBJ1-4, with a weak D call TRBD1 (5 bases). Germline assignment: CDR1 MNHEY and CDR2 SVGAGI. This CDR3 contains 16 residues. The V end was cut by 2 bases, the J end by 7 bases, with 17 bases between.

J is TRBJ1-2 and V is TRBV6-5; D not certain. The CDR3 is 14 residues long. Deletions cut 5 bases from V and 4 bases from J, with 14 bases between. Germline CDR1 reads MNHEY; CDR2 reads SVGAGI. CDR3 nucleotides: TGTGCCAGCAGTACCGTTGACAAGTTCTATGGCTACACCTTC. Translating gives CASSTVDKFYGYTF.

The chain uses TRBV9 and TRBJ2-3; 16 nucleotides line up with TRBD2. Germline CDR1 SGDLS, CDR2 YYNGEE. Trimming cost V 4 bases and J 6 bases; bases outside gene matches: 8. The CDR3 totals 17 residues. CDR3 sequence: CASSPGTSGRAVDTQYF. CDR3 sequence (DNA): TGTGCCAGCAGCCCCGGGACTAGCGGGAGGGCCGTGGATACGCAGTATTTT.

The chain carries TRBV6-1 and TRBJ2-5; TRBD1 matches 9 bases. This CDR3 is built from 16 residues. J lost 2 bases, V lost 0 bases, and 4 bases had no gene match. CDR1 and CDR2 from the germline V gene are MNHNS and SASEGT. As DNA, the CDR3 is TGTGCCAGCAGTGAAGCGGAAGGACAGGGGCAAGAGACCCAGTACTTC. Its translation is CASSEAEGQGQETQYF.

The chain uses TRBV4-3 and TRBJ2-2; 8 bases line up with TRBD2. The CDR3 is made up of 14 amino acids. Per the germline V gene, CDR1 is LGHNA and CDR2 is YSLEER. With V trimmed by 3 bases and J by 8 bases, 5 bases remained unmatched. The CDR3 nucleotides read TGCGCCAGCAGCCATTCCGGGGGGGCAGGGGAGCTGTTTTTT. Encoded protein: CASSHSGGAGELFF.

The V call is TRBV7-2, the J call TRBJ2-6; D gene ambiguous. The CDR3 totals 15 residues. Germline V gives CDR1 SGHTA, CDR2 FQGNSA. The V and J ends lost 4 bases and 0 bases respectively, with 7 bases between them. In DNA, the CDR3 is TGTGCCAGCAGCTCTCAGGCCTCTGGGGCCAACGTCCTGACTTTC. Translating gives CASSSQASGANVLTF. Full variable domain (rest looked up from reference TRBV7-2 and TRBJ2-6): GAGVSQSPSNKVTEKGKDVELRCDPISGHTALYWYRQSLGQGLEFLIYFQGNSAPDKSGLPSDRFSAERTGGSVSTLTIQRTQQEDSAVYLCASSSQASGANVLTFGAGSRLTVL.

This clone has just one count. This CDR3 reads CASSTQGNEQFF. The CDR3 nucleotides are TGTGCCAGCAGTACACAGGGCAATGAGCAGTTCTTC. J is TRBJ2-1 and V is TRBV6-6, with a tentative D call TRBD1 (6 bases). CDR3 size: 12 residues. Between the trimmed V and J ends, which lost 5 bases and 6 bases, there was a span of 8 bases. Germline CDR1 reads MNHNY; CDR2 reads SVGAGI (reference sequence).

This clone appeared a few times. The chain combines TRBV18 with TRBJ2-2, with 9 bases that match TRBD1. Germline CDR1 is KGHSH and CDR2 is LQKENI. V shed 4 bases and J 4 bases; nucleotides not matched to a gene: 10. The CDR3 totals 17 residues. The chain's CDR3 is CASSRRDRAEGTGELFF. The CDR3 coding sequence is TGTGCCAGCTCACGAAGGGACAGGGCGGAGGGCACCGGGGAGCTGTTTTTT.

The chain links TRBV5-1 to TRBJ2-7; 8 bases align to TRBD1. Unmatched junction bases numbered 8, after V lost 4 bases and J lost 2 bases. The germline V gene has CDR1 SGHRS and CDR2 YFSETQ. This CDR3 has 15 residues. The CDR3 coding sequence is TGCGCCAGCAGCCCAACAAACAGGGGGGCCTACGAGCAGTACTTC. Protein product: CASSPTNRGAYEQYF.

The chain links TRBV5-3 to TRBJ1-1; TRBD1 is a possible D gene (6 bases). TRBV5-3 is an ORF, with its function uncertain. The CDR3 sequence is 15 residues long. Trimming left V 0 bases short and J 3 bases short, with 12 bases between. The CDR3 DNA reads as TGTGCCAGAAGCTTGGGGAAAGACAGGTACACTGAAGCTTTCTTT. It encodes CARSLGKDRYTEAFF.